This TCR beta chain was obtained from a study of blood T cell dynamics during melanoma immunotherapy. Study overall: First-line therapy was either pembrolizumab or nivolumab with ipilimumab for metastatic melanoma.

Described time point: pre-treatment baseline. Blood was drawn before treatment and at week 3 after checkpoint blockade. Response was assessed by RECIST 1.1 at 12 weeks, except a couple of rapid progressors. Patients had no prior systemic cancer treatment, immunosuppressants or other active cancers. Only a few counts were recorded for this clone. TCRdb's copy holds only in-frame clones and misses some; the assay was immunoSEQ multiplex PCR. Of 10,000 to 15,000 clones listed, roughly 86% are singletons. The CDR3 has 13 residues. Deletions cut 5 bases from V and 7 bases from J, with 12 bases between. Germline CDR1 and CDR2: SGHTA and FQGNSA.

The sequencing used blood, collected from a patient treated with checkpoint blockade. This chain uses TRBV7-2 with TRBJ1-5; D is ambiguous. The receptor was derived from a human donor with melanoma. The CDR3 here is CASSTDRNQPQHF. CDR3 coding DNA: TGTGCCAGCAGCACGGACCGAAACCAGCCCCAGCATTTT.